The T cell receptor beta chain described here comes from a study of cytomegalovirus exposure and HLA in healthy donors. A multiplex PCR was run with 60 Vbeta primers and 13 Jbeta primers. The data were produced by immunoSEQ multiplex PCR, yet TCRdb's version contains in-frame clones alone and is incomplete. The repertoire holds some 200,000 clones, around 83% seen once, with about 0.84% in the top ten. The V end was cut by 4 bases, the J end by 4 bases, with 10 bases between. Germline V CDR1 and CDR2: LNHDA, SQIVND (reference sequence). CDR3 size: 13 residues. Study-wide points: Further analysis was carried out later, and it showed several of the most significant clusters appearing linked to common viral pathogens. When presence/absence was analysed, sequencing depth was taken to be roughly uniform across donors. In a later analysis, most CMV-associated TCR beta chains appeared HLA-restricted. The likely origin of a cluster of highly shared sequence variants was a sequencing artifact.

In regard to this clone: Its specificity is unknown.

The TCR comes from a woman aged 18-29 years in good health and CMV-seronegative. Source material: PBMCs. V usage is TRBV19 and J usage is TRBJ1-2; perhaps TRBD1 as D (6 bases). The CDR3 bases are TGTGCCAGTAGTACCACAGGGATCTATGGCTACACCTTC. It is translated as CASSTTGIYGYTF.